This passage covers 5 T cell receptor beta chains from one sample sequenced in a study of sequential checkpoint blockade in melanoma. As to treatment: randomized to nivolumab then ipilimumab (arm A) or the reverse (arm B). Only in-frame clones appear in the TCRdb table, and some are missing; sequencing was by immunoSEQ multiplex PCR. The data hold approximately 10,000 clones, with about 86% observed a single time. Sample: CD8+ T cells sorted from blood (inferred from file names), taken from a patient given nivolumab and ipilimumab in sequence. These receptors came from a human donor with melanoma.

The gene calls are TRBV19 and TRBJ2-7; D is possibly TRBD2 (6 bases). There are 13 residues in the CDR3. The germline V gene has CDR1 LNHDA and CDR2 SQIVND (reference sequence). Trimming took 5 bases from V and 7 from J, leaving 15 bases between them. CDR3 sequence (DNA): TGTGCCAGTAGTTGGGACGGGGGAAGTGAGCAGTACTTC. This translates into CASSWDGGSEQYF.

The chain carries TRBV10-1 and TRBJ1-1; D remains ambiguous. CDR3 length: 13 amino acids. The germline V gene encodes CDR1 WNHNN and CDR2 SYGVQD (reference sequence). V gave up 0 bases and J gave up 5 bases, with 7 bases separating them. CDR3 protein: CASSESPGTEAFF. The CDR3 DNA reads TGCGCCAGCAGTGAGTCACCCGGGACTGAAGCTTTCTTT.

The genes are TRBV19 and TRBJ1-1; TRBD1 is a possible D gene (6 bases). V was pared by 5 bases and J by 8 bases, with 12 bases between. This CDR3 is 12 amino acids long. CDR1 is LNHDA and CDR2 is SQIVND in the germline V gene (reference sequence). CDR3 coding DNA: TGTGCCAGTAGTCCCTCAGGGGCGGAAGCTTTCTTT. Its translation is CASSPSGAEAFF.

Only a few counts were recorded for this clone. J is TRBJ1-2 and V is TRBV9; D might be TRBD1 (6 bases). Trimming pared 2 bases from V and 1 base from J, leaving 12 bases between. CDR1 is SGDLS, CDR2 YYNGEE, per germline. The CDR3 extends over 15 amino acids. CDR3 region: CASSVGGGVNYGYTF. The CDR3 DNA sequence: TGTGCCAGCAGCGTGGGAGGGGGAGTTAACTATGGCTACACCTTC.

This rearrangement joins TRBV4-1 to TRBJ2-7; 11 bases map to TRBD1. The CDR3 totals 15 residues. Germline trimming cut 1 base from V and 3 bases from J; bases unmatched to any gene: 2. Germline lookup yields CDR1 MGHRA and CDR2 YSYEKL. This CDR3 reads CASSQGGTGGYEQYF. In DNA, the CDR3 is TGCGCCAGCAGCCAAGGAGGGACAGGGGGCTACGAGCAGTACTTC.